Shown below are 25 T cell receptor beta chains from a single sample sequenced in a study of shared clonotypes between healthy human individuals. The method was immunoSEQ multiplex PCR; TCRdb's version includes in-frame clones alone and lacks a portion of them. The data hold around 500,000 clones, with around 73% observed a single time. Input material: PBMCs. The receptor source for this set is a woman between 40 and 55 years old in good health. Some clones in this sample may be carry-over from other donors' samples.

V usage is TRBV19 and J usage is TRBJ2-7; weak D call: TRBD2 (7 bases). Trimming stripped 7 bases from V and 3 bases from J, with 10 bases between. CDR1 and CDR2 (germline): LNHDA, SQIVND (reference sequence). This CDR3 is built from 12 residues. The CDR3, as DNA: TGTGCCAGTACGGGGGGCGGCTACGAGCAGTACTTC. Its translation: CASTGGGYEQYF.

The chain employs TRBV6-7 and TRBJ2-1; 11 nucleotides align to TRBD1. TRBV6-7 is filed as an ORF, its function uncertain. CDR3 length: 15 residues. Trimming removed 6 bases from V and 5 bases from J; junction bases left unmatched: 6. CDR3 nucleotide sequence: TGTGCCAGCAGCCGGACAGGGGGCGCCCACAATGAGCAGTTCTTC. It specifies CASSRTGGAHNEQFF.

J is TRBJ1-1 and V is TRBV5-4; tentatively, D is TRBD1 (6 bases). Looked up from germline, CDR1 is SGHNT and CDR2 is YYREEE (reference sequence). The CDR3 is 15 residues long. Deletions cut 0 bases from V and 1 base from J, with 10 bases between. CDR3 sequence reads: CASSLDPTGNTEAFF. DNA of the CDR3: TGTGCCAGCAGCTTGGACCCGACAGGGAACACTGAAGCTTTCTTT.

The chain has TRBV27 and TRBJ1-3; weak D call: TRBD1 (6 bases). Trimming stripped 2 bases from V and 2 bases from J, with 7 bases between. CDR3 length: 14 amino acids. CDR1 is MNHEY, CDR2 SMNVEV, per germline (reference sequence). Written as DNA, the CDR3 is TGTGCCAGCAGTTTAAACAGGGCTGGAAACACCATATATTTT. Protein: CASSLNRAGNTIYF.

V is TRBV5-1 and J is TRBJ2-3; possibly TRBD1 or TRBD2 for D (5 bases each). From germline, CDR1 is SGHRS and CDR2 YFSETQ. With 5 bases removed from V and 0 bases from J, the gap between germline ends came to 16 bases. There are 16 residues in the CDR3. The CDR3 DNA reads TGCGCCAGCAGTCTTGAGGGGCGGAGTAGCACAGATACGCAGTATTTT. It is translated as CASSLEGRSSTDTQYF.

This clone was seen just once. A much bigger clone sits one base away, suggesting this may be a read error. The sample has other DNA sequences that encode this CDR3 too. The chain combines TRBV4-2 with TRBJ2-7; 9 nucleotides align to TRBD2. CDR1 and CDR2 from the germline V gene are LGHNA and YNFKEQ. The CDR3 is made up of 18 amino acids. Unmatched junction bases numbered 14, after V lost 0 bases and J lost 5 bases. The CDR3 nucleotides read TGTGCCAGCAGCCAAGAGTGGGCGGGAGGGCCCTTCGTACACGAGCAGTACTTC. Its translation: CASSQEWAGGPFVHEQYF.

V usage is TRBV7-2 and J usage is TRBJ2-5; perhaps D is TRBD1 or TRBD2 (7 bases each). Germline V gives CDR1 SGHTA, CDR2 FQGNSA. The CDR3 runs to 16 residues. Trimming pared 2 bases from V and 7 bases from J, leaving 20 bases between. CDR3 protein: CASSLKVGGGRGTQYF. The CDR3 coding sequence is TGTGCCAGCAGCTTAAAAGTGGGAGGGGGCCGCGGGACCCAGTACTTC.

The chain has TRBV19 and TRBJ1-4, with 9 bases lining up with TRBD1. Unmatched junction bases numbered 4, after V lost 7 bases and J lost 4 bases. Germline values: CDR1 LNHDA, CDR2 SQIVND (reference sequence). The CDR3 runs to 14 residues. The DNA of the CDR3 is TGTGCCAGTACAAGGGGACAGGGTAATGAAAAACTGTTTTTT. Translated, it gives CASTRGQGNEKLFF.

This clone was seen only once. The rearrangement links TRBV5-1 to TRBJ2-3; no firm D call. V lost 7 bases and J lost 4, with 13 bases in between. From germline, CDR1 is SGHRS and CDR2 YFSETQ. The CDR3 covers 13 residues. The CDR3 is CASSLTGADTQYF. CDR3 nucleotide sequence: TGCGCCAGCTCCCTCACGGGCGCAGATACGCAGTATTTT.

The CDR3 sequence: CASSLGSGTPPYF. The CDR3 DNA reads as TGTGCCAGCAGCTTAGGATCCGGGACACCGCCGTATTTT. The V and J genes are TRBV7-3 and TRBJ1-3, with a possible D match to TRBD1 (6 bases). V shed 2 bases and J shed 16 bases, with 18 bases lying between them. CDR1 is SGHTA, CDR2 FQGTGA, per germline. The CDR3 spans 13 residues.

This chain uses TRBV19 with TRBJ2-3, with 14 positions matching TRBD2. Per the germline V gene, CDR1 is LNHDA and CDR2 is SQIVND (reference sequence). The J segment lost 1 base and the V segment lost 5 bases, leaving 8 bases of the junction unmatched. The CDR3 has 18 residues. This CDR3 reads CASSGGLAGVPGTDTQYF. The CDR3 DNA follows: TGTGCCAGTAGTGGGGGACTAGCGGGGGTACCTGGCACAGATACGCAGTATTTT.

This clone was detected once. The CDR3 DNA sequence: TGTGCCAGCAGCGCCTCTAGCGGGAGGCCCCAGACCGGGGAGCTGTTTTTT. Translating gives CASSASSGRPQTGELFF. V is TRBV7-2 and J is TRBJ2-2; 11 bases match TRBD2. The length of the CDR3 is 17 residues. Trimming took 5 bases from V and 5 from J; bases not matched to a gene: 10. Germline loops: CDR1 SGHTA, CDR2 FQGNSA.

V usage is TRBV25-1 and J usage is TRBJ1-4; D is unresolved. Per germline, CDR1 MGHDK and CDR2 SYGVNS. CDR3 length: 14 residues. V lost 4 bases and J lost 10, with 16 bases in between. CDR3 nucleotides: TGTGCCAGCAGTGCGGACGCTGGGCATGTAAAACTGTTTTTT. It is translated as CASSADAGHVKLFF.

This sequence joins TRBV30 and TRBJ1-2; TRBD1 might be the D (6 bases). V was trimmed by 4 bases and J by 8 bases, leaving 14 bases between them. The CDR3 spans 12 residues. Germline V gene lookup returns CDR1 GTSNPN and CDR2 SVGIG (reference sequence). The CDR3 sequence is CAWKNRVTGYTF. In nucleotides, the CDR3 is TGTGCCTGGAAGAACAGGGTAACGGGCTACACCTTC.

The chain uses TRBV5-4 and TRBJ2-1; 9 bases are shared with TRBD1. V was pared by 4 bases and J by 4 bases, with 6 bases of the junction left unmatched. The CDR3 is 15 amino acids. Germline V gives CDR1 SGHNT, CDR2 YYREEE (reference sequence). In nucleotides, the CDR3 is TGTGCCAGCAGCCCGCCGGGACAGGGATACAATGAGCAGTTCTTC. It translates to CASSPPGQGYNEQFF.

The V and J genes are TRBV9 and TRBJ2-3; 7 positions agree with TRBD1. The junction had 4 bases not matched to a gene; V was cut back by 4 bases and J by 2 bases. The CDR3 has 14 residues. Germline CDR1 SGDLS, CDR2 YYNGEE. The CDR3: CASSLQGTTDTQYF. In DNA form, the CDR3 reads TGTGCCAGCAGCCTACAGGGGACCACAGATACGCAGTATTTT.

This rearrangement joins TRBV5-1 to TRBJ2-7; 10 bases are shared with TRBD1. Germline trimming cut 0 bases from V and 0 bases from J; bases unmatched to any gene: 12. The CDR3 sequence is 19 residues long. Germline lookup yields CDR1 SGHRS and CDR2 YFSETQ. CDR3 bases: TGCGCCAGCAGCTTGGACAGGGGACAGGGGCGATTATCCTCCTACGAGCAGTACTTC. This encodes CASSLDRGQGRLSSYEQYF.

As regards this clone: This sample includes further DNA sequences coding for the same CDR3. The chain combines TRBV5-5 with TRBJ1-3; D unresolved. This CDR3 spans 13 amino acids. Trimming pared 0 bases from V and 4 bases from J, leaving 5 bases between. Germline values: CDR1 SGHKS, CDR2 YYEKEE (reference sequence). CDR3: CASSLGTGNTIYF. CDR3 nucleotides: TGTGCCAGCAGCTTGGGTACGGGAAACACCATATATTTT.

Details on this clone: Given a much more abundant clone one base away, this may be a read error. This rearrangement joins TRBV29-1 to TRBJ1-2; unclear D gene. The CDR3 contains 13 residues. Germline assignment: CDR1 SQVTM and CDR2 ANQGSEA. This CDR3 is CSAEDRRVGGYTF. The CDR3 DNA reads TGCAGCGCTGAAGACCGGAGGGTAGGTGGCTACACCTTC. The full variable domain, rest sourced from reference TRBV29-1 and TRBJ1-2, is SAVISQKPSRDICQRGTSLTIQCQVDSQVTMMFWYRQQPGQSLTLIATANQGSEATYESGFVIDKFPISRPNLTFSTLTVSNMSPEDSSIYLCSAEDRRVGGYTFGSGTRLTVV.

V and J are TRBV6-6 and TRBJ2-5, with D uncertain. The DNA matches TRBJ2-7 better at its end, which makes the J call doubtful. The CDR3 runs to 12 residues. Germline V gene data show CDR1 as MNHNY and CDR2 as SVGAGI (reference sequence). CDR3 sequence: CASSVDGYEQYF. The CDR3 region has the DNA TGTGCCAGCAGTGTCGACGGCTACGAGCAGTACTTC.

V is TRBV14 and J is TRBJ2-1; 7 positions agree with TRBD2. Trimming cost V 4 bases and J 4 bases; bases outside gene matches: 10. The germline V gene encodes CDR1 SGHDN and CDR2 FVKESK. The length of the CDR3 is 16 residues. The CDR3 loop reads CASSPMSGGPYNEQFF. For the CDR3, the DNA is TGTGCCAGCAGCCCCATGTCGGGAGGACCATACAATGAGCAGTTCTTC. The full variable domain, with the rest looked up from reference TRBV14 and TRBJ2-1, is EAGVTQFPSHSVIEKGQTVTLRCDPISGHDNLYWYRRVMGKEIKFLLHFVKESKQDESGMPNNRFLAERTGGTYSTLKVQPAELEDSGVYFCASSPMSGGPYNEQFFGPGTRLTVL.

V gene TRBV28 combines with J gene TRBJ1-2; D perhaps matches TRBD1 (5 bases). Per germline, CDR1 MDHEN and CDR2 SYDVKM. The V and J ends lost 6 bases and 6 bases respectively, with 11 bases between them. The length of the CDR3 is 12 residues. This CDR3 reads CASRGDWNGYTF. The CDR3 DNA is TGTGCCAGCAGAGGGGATTGGAATGGCTACACCTTC.

This clone was counted a few times. The chain carries TRBV28 and TRBJ1-1; D perhaps matches TRBD1 (5 bases). The CDR3 covers 17 residues. Trimming removed 0 bases at V and 3 bases at J, with 17 bases between. CDR1 is MDHEN, CDR2 SYDVKM, per germline. CDR3 in DNA: TGTGCCAGCAGTTTATGGAGAGGGGCGCGTGGGTACACTGAAGCTTTCTTT. This gives the protein CASSLWRGARGYTEAFF.

This chain uses TRBV6-5 with TRBJ1-1; no reliable D call. Germline lookup yields CDR1 MNHEY and CDR2 SVGAGI. The CDR3 is made up of 15 amino acids. Trimming stripped 2 bases from V and 0 bases from J, with 10 bases between. The CDR3, as DNA: TGTGCCAGCAGTTACGGGCTCCGTCTGAACACTGAAGCTTTCTTT. It is translated as CASSYGLRLNTEAFF.

The V gene is TRBV7-9, the J gene TRBJ1-2; D is undetermined. Germline CDR1 SEHNR, CDR2 FQNEAQ (reference sequence). Trimming stripped 4 bases from V and 8 bases from J, with 11 bases between. The CDR3 has 12 amino acids. CDR3 nucleotides: TGTGCCAGCAGCTCGTCGAATTTAGGCTACACCTTC. Its translation is CASSSSNLGYTF.